Presented here are 26 T cell receptor beta chains from one specimen sequenced in a study of shared clonotypes between healthy human individuals. Data came from immunoSEQ multiplex PCR; TCRdb stores just in-frame clones and leaves some out. Of 2,500,000 or so clones listed, approximately 92% are singletons. The sequencing sample was made of naive CD4+ T cells sorted from blood. Described subset: CD45RA+ positively selected. The receptors were gathered from a man aged 18 to 30 in good health.

The rearrangement joins TRBV6-5 to TRBJ2-1, with 7 bases that match TRBD2. Germline CDR1 MNHEY, CDR2 SVGAGI. The CDR3 totals 15 residues. Germline trimming cut 0 bases from V and 6 bases from J; bases unmatched to any gene: 5. The CDR3 protein is CASSYSAGYVNEQFF. The CDR3 nucleotides are TGTGCCAGCAGTTACTCAGCGGGATACGTCAATGAGCAGTTCTTC.

The J gene is TRBJ1-6, the V gene TRBV6-6, with no clear D. Germline V gene lookup returns CDR1 MNHNY and CDR2 SVGAGI (reference sequence). The CDR3 contains 15 residues. Trimming removed 3 bases from V and 0 bases from J, with 6 bases in between. This CDR3 is CASSYYSSYNSPLHF. The CDR3 nucleotides read TGTGCCAGCAGTTATTACAGCTCCTATAATTCACCCCTCCACTTT.

This chain connects TRBV5-1 to TRBJ2-7, with TRBD1 matching 8 bases. The CDR3 spans 12 residues. Losses at the gene ends were 5 bases for V and 12 bases for J; bases not matched to a gene: 10. From germline, CDR1 is SGHRS and CDR2 YFSETQ. CDR3 loop: CASSSTGGSTYF. CDR3 DNA: TGCGCCAGCAGTTCTACAGGGGGGAGTACGTACTTC.

A word on this clone: The identical CDR3 is also encoded by other nucleotide sequences in the sample. CDR3 nucleotides: TGTGCCTCGGGGAGGGATAACACCGGGGAGCTGTTTTTT. It codes for CASGRDNTGELFF. The chain links TRBV19 to TRBJ2-2, with 7 bases matching TRBD2. Germline values: CDR1 LNHDA, CDR2 SQIVND (reference sequence). This CDR3 has 13 amino acids. Unmatched junction bases numbered 5, after V lost 11 bases and J lost 2 bases.

The V call is TRBV30, the J call TRBJ1-6; TRBD1 aligns across 8 bases. This CDR3 comprises 15 residues. Germline V gene lookup returns CDR1 GTSNPN and CDR2 SVGIG (reference sequence). Trimming took 0 bases from V and 5 from J; bases not matched to a gene: 3. CDR3 loop: CAWSVGQVDNSPLHF. The CDR3 DNA sequence: TGTGCCTGGAGTGTGGGACAGGTAGATAATTCACCCCTCCACTTT.

This clone was seen a few times. This rearrangement joins TRBV19 to TRBJ1-4, with a weak D call TRBD1 (6 bases). Looked up from germline, CDR1 is LNHDA and CDR2 is SQIVND (reference sequence). V was shortened by 4 bases and J by 4 bases, with 13 bases between the two germline ends. This CDR3 spans 15 amino acids. The DNA of the CDR3 is TGTGCCAGTAGTACCACAGGGACCTTTAATGAAAAACTGTTTTTT. Its protein is CASSTTGTFNEKLFF.

This chain connects TRBV6-6 to TRBJ1-5; 8 positions match TRBD1. Germline trimming cut 10 bases from V and 6 bases from J; bases unmatched to any gene: 8. CDR3 length equals 13 residues. Germline loops: CDR1 MNHNY, CDR2 SVGAGI (reference sequence). Here the CDR3 DNA reads TGTGCCACCAGACAGGGGATAGGTCAGCCCCAGCATTTT. Translating gives CATRQGIGQPQHF.

The gene calls are TRBV6-5 and TRBJ1-6; 9 nucleotides line up with TRBD1. The CDR3 covers 15 residues. V lost 7 bases to trimming and J lost 10 bases; unmatched junction nucleotides: 11. From germline, CDR1 is MNHEY and CDR2 SVGAGI. CDR3 nucleotide sequence: TGTGCCAGCACACCGGGGGACAGGGTAGACTCACCCCTCCACTTT. It specifies CASTPGDRVDSPLHF.

This sequence joins TRBV6-6 and TRBJ2-7; tentative D call: TRBD2 (5 bases). Trimming took off 11 bases at V and 0 bases at J, with 8 bases between the two ends. This CDR3 region has 11 residues. In germline, CDR1 is MNHNY, CDR2 SVGAGI (reference sequence). Here the CDR3 DNA reads TGTGCCGTTGGGAGCTCCTACGAGCAGTACTTC. This sequence encodes CAVGSSYEQYF.

The chain carries TRBV7-9 and TRBJ2-5; possibly TRBD2 for D (6 bases). With 2 bases removed from V and 5 bases from J, the gap between germline ends came to 15 bases. Germline V gives CDR1 SEHNR, CDR2 FQNEAQ (reference sequence). This CDR3 region has 15 residues. Here the CDR3 reads CASSLFSGRRETQYF. The DNA of the CDR3 is TGTGCCAGCAGCTTATTCTCCGGGAGAAGGGAGACCCAGTACTTC.

This sequence joins TRBV27 and TRBJ1-2; 7 bases are shared with TRBD1. V was clipped by 2 bases and J by 7 bases; unmatched bases: 4. The CDR3 is 13 residues long. The germline gives CDR1 MNHEY, CDR2 SMNVEV (reference sequence). The CDR3 reads CASSLEAGGGYTF. DNA for the CDR3: TGTGCCAGCAGTTTAGAGGCAGGGGGTGGCTACACCTTC.

CDR3 loop: CASRTSGVQETQYF. CDR3 sequence (DNA): TGTGCCAGCAGGACTAGCGGGGTACAAGAGACCCAGTACTTC. The rearrangement joins TRBV11-2 to TRBJ2-5; 11 bases fit TRBD2. V shed 6 bases, J shed 2 bases, and the junction held 2 bases outside the gene matches. The CDR3 length is 14 residues. Germline CDR1 SGHAT, CDR2 FQNNGV.

This chain links TRBV9 with TRBJ2-5; 8 bases agree with TRBD1. The CDR3 contains 14 residues. With V trimmed by 5 bases and J by 2 bases, 5 bases remained unmatched. In germline, CDR1 is SGDLS, CDR2 YYNGEE. The CDR3 is CASSGQGFQETQYF. CDR3 DNA: TGTGCCAGCAGTGGACAGGGATTTCAAGAGACCCAGTACTTC.

About this clone: This same CDR3 is encoded by further DNA sequences in the sample. V gene TRBV6-5 combines with J gene TRBJ2-7; D may be TRBD1 (6 bases). Per the germline V gene, CDR1 is MNHEY and CDR2 is SVGAGI. The CDR3 is 14 residues long. V was cut by 1 base and J by 2 bases, with 9 bases left in between. The CDR3 coding sequence is TGTGCCAGCAGTTACTTGGCAGGGGCCTACGAGCAGTACTTC. This sequence encodes CASSYLAGAYEQYF.

DNA of the CDR3: TGTGCCACCGCGACAGGGGATGTCACCAAAAACATTCAGTACTTC. As protein: CATATGDVTKNIQYF. This chain connects TRBV6-5 to TRBJ2-4, with 8 bases fitting TRBD1. Germline values: CDR1 MNHEY, CDR2 SVGAGI. The CDR3 is made up of 15 amino acids. The V gene end was trimmed by 10 bases and the J gene end by 2 bases; junction bases not matched to a gene: 10.

CDR3 DNA: TGTGCCAGCAGTGAAGCGCTTCAGGGGGGTAACAATTCACCCCTCCACTTT. This codes for CASSEALQGGNNSPLHF. The V call is TRBV6-1, the J call TRBJ1-6; the match to TRBD1 covers 7 bases. Unmatched junction bases numbered 9, after V lost 0 bases and J lost 7 bases. Per the germline V gene, CDR1 is MNHNS and CDR2 is SASEGT. The CDR3 is made up of 17 amino acids.

The J gene is TRBJ1-1, the V gene TRBV5-4, with 10 bases identical to TRBD1. Germline CDR1 and CDR2: SGHNT and YYREEE (reference sequence). J gave up 3 bases and V 4 bases, and 6 bases lay outside the gene matches. This CDR3 has 15 residues. CDR3 residues: CASSRGQGLDTEAFF. The CDR3 coding sequence is TGTGCCAGCAGCCGGGGACAGGGGTTAGACACTGAAGCTTTCTTT.

The CDR3 protein is CASGYRGVGVRETQYF. The CDR3 DNA is TGTGCCAGCGGATACAGGGGCGTCGGTGTGAGAGAGACCCAGTACTTC. The gene calls are TRBV28 and TRBJ2-5; 7 bases line up with TRBD1. This CDR3 contains 16 residues. Germline-derived CDR1 and CDR2 are MDHEN and SYDVKM. V shed 8 bases, J shed 4 bases, and the junction held 16 bases outside the gene matches.

The chain employs TRBV7-9 and TRBJ2-7; 8 bases align to TRBD1. Germline CDR1 reads SEHNR; CDR2 reads FQNEAQ (reference sequence). CDR3 size: 14 residues. V shed 3 bases and J 2 bases; nucleotides not matched to a gene: 3. The CDR3 DNA follows: TGTGCCAGCAGCTTGACAGGGGCGCCCTACGAGCAGTACTTC. It translates to CASSLTGAPYEQYF. Full variable domain (remainder filled in from reference TRBV7-9 and TRBJ2-7): DTGVSQNPRHKITKRGQNVTFRCDPISEHNRLYWYRQTLGQGPEFLTYFQNEAQLEKSRLLSDRFSAERPKGSFSTLEIQRTEQGDSAMYLCASSLTGAPYEQYFGPGTRLTVT.

This sequence joins TRBV5-4 and TRBJ1-4; D might be TRBD1 (5 bases). The CDR3 length is 14 residues. Trimming left V 5 bases short and J 6 bases short, with 14 bases between. CDR1 and CDR2 (germline): SGHNT, YYREEE (reference sequence). The CDR3 coding sequence is TGTGCCAGCAGTCGGGGGGGGTTCGATGAAAAACTGTTTTTT. This encodes CASSRGGFDEKLFF.

DNA of the CDR3: TGTGCCAGCAGCTTAGGGACAGGGGGCTATGGCTACACCTTC. Amino acids: CASSLGTGGYGYTF. The chain carries TRBV7-8 and TRBJ1-2; 10 bases align to TRBD1. V gave up 1 base and J gave up 4 bases; unmatched junction bases: 0. Germline CDR1 SGHVS, CDR2 FQNEAQ. CDR3 length: 14 residues.

CDR3 amino acids: CASSALRGGELFF. The DNA for the CDR3 is TGTGCCAGCAGTGCCCTCCGAGGCGGGGAGCTGTTTTTT. The J gene is TRBJ2-2, the V gene TRBV6-6; D unresolved. The CDR3 contains 13 residues. Per germline, CDR1 MNHNY and CDR2 SVGAGI (reference sequence). Trimming removed 5 bases from V and 7 bases from J, with 11 bases in between.

V and J are TRBV28 and TRBJ1-3, with TRBD1 as a possible D gene (5 bases). Germline loops: CDR1 MDHEN, CDR2 SYDVKM. V was trimmed by 2 bases and J by 4 bases, leaving 12 bases between them. The CDR3 extends over 15 amino acids. The DNA for the CDR3 is TGTGCCAGCAGTTTAGGGGGAGGGAAGGGAAACACCATATATTTT. Translating it yields CASSLGGGKGNTIYF.

This chain uses TRBV19 with TRBJ2-1; 7 bases align to TRBD1. The V segment lost 3 bases and the J segment 4 bases; nucleotides outside the gene matches: 6. The CDR3 loop spans 15 amino acids. CDR1 is LNHDA, CDR2 SQIVND, per germline (reference sequence). The CDR3 nucleotides read TGTGCCAGTAGTATCCCACAGGGGAGTTACAATGAGCAGTTCTTC. As protein: CASSIPQGSYNEQFF. Using reference TRBV19 and TRBJ2-1 for the parts outside the CDR3, the full variable domain is DGGITQSPKYLFRKEGQNVTLSCEQNLNHDAMYWYRQDPGQGLRLIYYSQIVNDFQKGDIAEGYSVSREKKESFPLTVTSAQKNPTAFYLCASSIPQGSYNEQFFGPGTRLTVL.

This chain uses TRBV6-1 with TRBJ1-6, with D tentatively TRBD1 (5 bases). The length of the CDR3 is 18 residues. The V gene lost 0 bases and the J gene lost 2 bases, with 14 bases spanning the gap. CDR1 is MNHNS, CDR2 SASEGT, per germline. CDR3 nucleotides: TGTGCCAGCAGTGAAGCCTTCAGGGTTTGGGCCTATAATTCACCCCTCCACTTT. Protein: CASSEAFRVWAYNSPLHF.

A word on this clone: One junction end disagrees with the germline gene, perhaps due to a read error. The CDR3 bases are TGTGCTAGCAGCCCTGAGGTTGGGGGGGGTCCGTTTGAGCAGTACTTC. Amino acids: CASSPEVGGGPFEQYF. The chain links TRBV7-7 to TRBJ2-7; 7 nucleotides match TRBD2. The CDR3 consists of 16 residues. CDR1 and CDR2 from the germline V gene are SSHAT and FNYEAQ (reference sequence).